The clone carrying this T cell receptor beta chain was recorded at least ten times. TCRdb itself ran the RT-PCR reads through MiXCR, one entry per CDR3 protein. Of 750,000 to 850,000 distinct CDR3 sequences listed, around a sixth are singletons. The data originate from a study of response to subunit inactivated influenza vaccine. The CDR3 covers 12 residues. Trimming removed 2 bases at V and 7 bases at J, with 10 bases between. Per germline, CDR1 SGHKS and CDR2 YYEKEE (reference sequence). The TCR was taken from a man aged 50 to 60 who received an inactivated influenza vaccine. This chain connects TRBV5-5 to TRBJ2-7, with a tentative D call TRBD2 (5 bases). This specimen consisted of PBMCs from blood, obtained more than 4 days after vaccination. CDR3 in DNA: TGTGCCAGCAGCTTTTCCGGAGGTGAGCAGTACTTC. It translates to CASSFSGGEQYF.